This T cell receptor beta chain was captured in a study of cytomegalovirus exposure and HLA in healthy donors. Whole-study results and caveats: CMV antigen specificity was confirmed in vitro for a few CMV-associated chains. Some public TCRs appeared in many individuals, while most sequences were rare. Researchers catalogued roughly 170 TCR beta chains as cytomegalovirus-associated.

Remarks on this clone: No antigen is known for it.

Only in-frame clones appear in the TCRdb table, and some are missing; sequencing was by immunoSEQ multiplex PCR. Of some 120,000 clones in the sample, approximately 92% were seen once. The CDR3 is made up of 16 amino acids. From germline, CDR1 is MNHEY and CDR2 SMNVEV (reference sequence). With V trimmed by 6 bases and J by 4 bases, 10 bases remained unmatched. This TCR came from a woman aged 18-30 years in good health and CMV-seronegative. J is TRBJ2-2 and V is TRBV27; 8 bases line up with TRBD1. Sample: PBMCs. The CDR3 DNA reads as TGTGCCAGCAGGCCTCAGCGACAGGGGCTCACCGGGGAGCTGTTTTTT. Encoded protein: CASRPQRQGLTGELFF.